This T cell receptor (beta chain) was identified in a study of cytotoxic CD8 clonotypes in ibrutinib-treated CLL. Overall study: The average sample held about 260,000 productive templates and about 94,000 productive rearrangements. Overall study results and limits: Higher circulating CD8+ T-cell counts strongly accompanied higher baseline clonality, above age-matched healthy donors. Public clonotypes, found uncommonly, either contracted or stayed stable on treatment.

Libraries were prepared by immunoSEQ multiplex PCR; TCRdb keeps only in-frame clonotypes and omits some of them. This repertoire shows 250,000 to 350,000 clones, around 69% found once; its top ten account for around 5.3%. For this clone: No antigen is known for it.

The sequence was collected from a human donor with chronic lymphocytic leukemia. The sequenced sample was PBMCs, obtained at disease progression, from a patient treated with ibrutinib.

The CDR3: CASSVWGDEQFF. In nucleotides, the CDR3 is TGTGCCAGCAGCGTATGGGGAGATGAGCAGTTCTTC. The gene calls are TRBV9 and TRBJ2-1; possible D gene TRBD2, 5 bases. From germline, CDR1 is SGDLS and CDR2 YYNGEE. Between the trimmed V and J ends, which lost 1 base and 8 bases, there was a span of 7 bases. The CDR3 totals 12 residues.